One sample yielded the 9 T cell receptor beta chains listed below, sequenced in a study of a mutant IDH1 vaccine in newly diagnosed glioma. Clones were sequenced by immunoSEQ multiplex PCR, and TCRdb holds only the in-frame ones, with some missing. Here the sample spans about 24,000 clones, roughly 83% being singletons. No antigens are known for them. As for time point: week 47, end of study. The vaccine gave 300 ug of a 20-mer mutant IDH1 peptide subcutaneously per dose. Sample: PBMCs, taken from a glioma patient whose treatment included an IDH1 peptide vaccine. The receptor set was obtained from a man aged 40-49 years with glioma.

J is TRBJ2-2 and V is TRBV15, with 10 positions matching TRBD1. CDR1 is LNHNV and CDR2 is YYDKDF in the germline V gene (reference sequence). The J segment lost 8 bases and the V segment lost 2 bases, leaving 14 bases of the junction unmatched. This CDR3 contains 18 residues. The CDR3 region is CATSRFRSTGGASGELFF. CDR3 coding DNA: TGTGCCACCAGCAGATTTCGCTCGACAGGGGGCGCATCAGGGGAGCTGTTTTTT.

This clone occurred a few times. The chain recombines TRBV7-2 with TRBJ1-2; 7 bases are shared with TRBD1. This CDR3 comprises 14 residues. CDR1 is SGHTA, CDR2 FQGNSA, per germline. Germline trimming cut 7 bases from V and 7 bases from J; bases unmatched to any gene: 12. CDR3 in amino acids: CASKRDRVTSGYTF. In nucleotides, the CDR3 is TGTGCCAGCAAACGAGACAGGGTGACGTCTGGCTACACCTTC.

The rearrangement uses TRBV6-6 and TRBJ2-7; D is possibly TRBD2 (5 bases). CDR3 length equals 12 residues. Germline loops: CDR1 MNHNY, CDR2 SVGAGI (reference sequence). V lost 4 bases and J 4 bases, leaving 8 bases between the germline ends. The CDR3 DNA is TGTGCCAGCAGTTCCTCGGGGTACGAGCAGTACTTC. Amino acid sequence: CASSSSGYEQYF.

The chain links TRBV7-9 to TRBJ2-1; weak D call: TRBD2 (6 bases). CDR3 length: 14 amino acids. Germline V gene data show CDR1 as SEHNR and CDR2 as FQNEAQ (reference sequence). V was trimmed by 4 bases and J by 4 bases, leaving 11 bases between them. The CDR3 DNA sequence: TGTGCCAGCAGCTGGGGACTGGAGTACAATGAGCAGTTCTTC. Its protein is CASSWGLEYNEQFF.

This sequence joins TRBV4-1 and TRBJ2-5; weak D call: TRBD1 (5 bases). CDR1 is MGHRA, CDR2 YSYEKL, per germline. V shed 0 bases and J shed 1 base, with 15 bases lying between them. The CDR3 has 17 residues. The chain's CDR3 is CASSQDRPGWPQETQYF. The CDR3, as DNA: TGCGCCAGCAGCCAAGATCGGCCAGGGTGGCCCCAAGAGACCCAGTACTTC.

V gene TRBV2 combines with J gene TRBJ2-7; 14 bases agree with TRBD2. CDR3 length equals 15 residues. From germline, CDR1 is SNHLY and CDR2 FYNNEI. J lost 4 bases, V lost 4 bases, and 3 bases had no gene match. CDR3 DNA: TGTGCCAGCAGTGGGGGGACTAGCGGGAGTTACGAGCAGTACTTC. This gives the protein CASSGGTSGSYEQYF.

V usage is TRBV6-6 and J usage is TRBJ2-3; D remains unclear. Trimming pared 2 bases from V and 4 bases from J, leaving 4 bases between. The germline V gene encodes CDR1 MNHNY and CDR2 SVGAGI (reference sequence). The CDR3 runs 12 residues. In DNA form, the CDR3 reads TGTGCCAGCAGTTACGGACCAGATACGCAGTATTTT. Its protein is CASSYGPDTQYF.

This clone was counted between two and nine times. V and J are TRBV19 and TRBJ2-7, with unresolved D. Trimming took off 3 bases at V and 5 bases at J, with 11 bases between the two ends. CDR3 length: 13 amino acids. The V gene's germline CDR1 is LNHDA and CDR2 SQIVND (reference sequence). CDR3 residues: CASSIRVFNEQYF. The CDR3 region has the DNA TGTGCCAGTAGTATCCGGGTTTTCAACGAGCAGTACTTC.

For the CDR3, the DNA is TGTGCCAGCTCACCACTACTTGCCGGGACTAGCCCCTACGAGCAGTACTTC. Translation gives CASSPLLAGTSPYEQYF. V usage is TRBV18 and J usage is TRBJ2-7; 9 nucleotides match TRBD2. CDR1 is KGHSH, CDR2 LQKENI, per germline. Trimming took 1 base from V and 2 from J; bases not matched to a gene: 9. This CDR3 spans 17 amino acids.